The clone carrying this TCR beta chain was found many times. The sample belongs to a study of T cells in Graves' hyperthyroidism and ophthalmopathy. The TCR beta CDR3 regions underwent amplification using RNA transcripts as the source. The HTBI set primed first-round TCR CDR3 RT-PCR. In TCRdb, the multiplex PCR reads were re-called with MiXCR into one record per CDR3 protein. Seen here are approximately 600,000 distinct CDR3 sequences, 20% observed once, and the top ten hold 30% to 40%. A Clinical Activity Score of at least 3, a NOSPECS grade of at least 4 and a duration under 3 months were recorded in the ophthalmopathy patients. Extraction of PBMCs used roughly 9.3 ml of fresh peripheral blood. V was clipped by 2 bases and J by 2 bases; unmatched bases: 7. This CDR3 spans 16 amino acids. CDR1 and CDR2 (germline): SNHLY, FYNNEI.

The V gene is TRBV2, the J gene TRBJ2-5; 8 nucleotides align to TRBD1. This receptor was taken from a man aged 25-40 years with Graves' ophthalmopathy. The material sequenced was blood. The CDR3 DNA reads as TGTGCCAGCAGTGAACAGGGGGCGGCCCTACAAGAGACCCAGTACTTC. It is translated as CASSEQGAALQETQYF.